The sequence of this T cell receptor (beta chain) was determined in a study of shared clonotypes between healthy human individuals. For the study at large: Samples came from two female and three male donors aged 18 to 49.

Only Caucasian adults living in Nashville, Tennessee served as donors. About 91 million PBMCs served as the genomic DNA source for unsorted samples. Only in-frame clones appear in the TCRdb table, and some are missing; sequencing was by immunoSEQ multiplex PCR. The sample has around 530,000 clones; roughly four fifths are singletons. Germline CDR1 SQVTM, CDR2 ANQGSEA. The CDR3 is made up of 13 amino acids. Between the trimmed V and J ends, which lost 3 bases and 0 bases, there was a span of 6 bases. The chain is built from TRBV29-1 and TRBJ2-1; D unclear. This clonotype was obtained from a woman aged 40 to 49 in good health. Some clones in this sample may be carry-over from other donors' samples. Material for sequencing was PBMCs. The CDR3 sequence: CSVDPPSYNEQFF. CDR3 DNA sequence: TGCAGCGTTGATCCCCCCTCCTACAATGAGCAGTTCTTC.